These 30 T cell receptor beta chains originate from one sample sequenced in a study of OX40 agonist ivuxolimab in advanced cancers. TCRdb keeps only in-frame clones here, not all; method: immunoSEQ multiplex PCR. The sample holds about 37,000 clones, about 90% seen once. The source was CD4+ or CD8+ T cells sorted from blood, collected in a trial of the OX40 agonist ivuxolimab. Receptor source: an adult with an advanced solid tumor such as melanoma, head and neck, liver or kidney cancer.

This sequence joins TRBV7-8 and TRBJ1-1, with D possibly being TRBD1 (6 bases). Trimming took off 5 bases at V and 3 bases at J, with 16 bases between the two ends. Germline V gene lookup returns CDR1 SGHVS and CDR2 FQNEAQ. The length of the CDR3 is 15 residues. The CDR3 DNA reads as TGTGCCAGCAGCCTTTCGGGGGCAAGAGACACTGAAGCTTTCTTT. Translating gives CASSLSGARDTEAFF. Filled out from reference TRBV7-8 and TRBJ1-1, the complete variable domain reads GAGVSQSPRYKVAKRGQDVALRCDPISGHVSLFWYQQALGQGPEFLTYFQNEAQLDKSGLPSDRFFAERPEGSVSTLKIQRTQQEDSAVYLCASSLSGARDTEAFFGQGTRLTVV.

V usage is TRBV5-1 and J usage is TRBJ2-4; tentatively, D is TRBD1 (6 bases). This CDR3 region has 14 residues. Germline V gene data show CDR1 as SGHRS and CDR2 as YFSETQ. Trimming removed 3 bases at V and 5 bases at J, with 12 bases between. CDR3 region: CASSYGQQQNIQYF. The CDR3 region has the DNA TGCGCCAGCAGCTACGGACAGCAACAAAACATTCAGTACTTC.

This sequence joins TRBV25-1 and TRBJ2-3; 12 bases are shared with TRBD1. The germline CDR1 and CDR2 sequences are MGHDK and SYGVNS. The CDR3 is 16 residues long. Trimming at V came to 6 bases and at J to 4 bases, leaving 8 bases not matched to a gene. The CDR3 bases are TGTGCCAGCAGGGCTGGGACAGGGGGCTTGGCAGATACGCAGTATTTT. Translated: CASRAGTGGLADTQYF. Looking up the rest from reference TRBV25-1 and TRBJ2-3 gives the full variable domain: EADIYQTPRYLVIGTGKKITLECSQTMGHDKMYWYQQDPGMELHLIHYSYGVNSTEKGDLSSESTVSRIRTEHFPLTLESARPSHTSQYLCASRAGTGGLADTQYFGPGTRLTVL.

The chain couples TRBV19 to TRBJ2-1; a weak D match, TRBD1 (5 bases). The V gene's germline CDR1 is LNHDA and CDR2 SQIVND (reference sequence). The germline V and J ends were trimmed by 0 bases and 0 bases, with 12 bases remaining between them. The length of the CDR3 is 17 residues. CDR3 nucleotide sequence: TGTGCCAGTAGTATAGAAGGAAAGGGGATCTCCTACAATGAGCAGTTCTTC. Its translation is CASSIEGKGISYNEQFF.

The CDR3 DNA sequence: TGTGCCAGCAGTTTGCAGGGGGGGGCCGATTCACCCCTCCACTTT. Translated: CASSLQGGADSPLHF. The chain carries TRBV27 and TRBJ1-6; 7 nucleotides match TRBD1. The V gene end was trimmed by 3 bases and the J gene end by 8 bases; junction bases not matched to a gene: 7. This CDR3 region has 15 residues. CDR1 is MNHEY and CDR2 is SMNVEV in the germline V gene (reference sequence).

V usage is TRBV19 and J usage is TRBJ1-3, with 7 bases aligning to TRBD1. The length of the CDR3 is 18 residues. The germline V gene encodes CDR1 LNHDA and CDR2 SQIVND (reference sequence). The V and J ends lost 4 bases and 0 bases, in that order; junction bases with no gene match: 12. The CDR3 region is CASSTGTAPFSSGNTIYF. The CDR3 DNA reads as TGTGCCAGTAGTACCGGGACAGCACCCTTCTCCTCTGGAAACACCATATATTTT.

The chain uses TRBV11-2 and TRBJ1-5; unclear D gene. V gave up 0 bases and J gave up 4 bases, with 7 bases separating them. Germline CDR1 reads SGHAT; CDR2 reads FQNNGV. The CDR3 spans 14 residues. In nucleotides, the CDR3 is TGTGCCAGCAGCTTAGATCTGGGAAATCAGCCCCAGCATTTT. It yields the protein CASSLDLGNQPQHF.

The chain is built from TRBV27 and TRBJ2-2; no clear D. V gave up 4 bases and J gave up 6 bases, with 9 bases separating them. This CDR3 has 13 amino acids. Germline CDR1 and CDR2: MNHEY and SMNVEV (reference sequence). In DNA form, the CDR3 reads TGTGCCAGCAGTTCGGTAGGGTCCGGGGAGCTGTTTTTT. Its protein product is CASSSVGSGELFF.

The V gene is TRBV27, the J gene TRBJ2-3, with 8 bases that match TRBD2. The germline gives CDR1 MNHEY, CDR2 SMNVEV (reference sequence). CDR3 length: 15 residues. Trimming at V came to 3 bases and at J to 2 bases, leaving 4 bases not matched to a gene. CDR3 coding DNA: TGTGCCAGCAGTTTCGGGGGGGCGTCCACAGATACGCAGTATTTT. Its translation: CASSFGGASTDTQYF.

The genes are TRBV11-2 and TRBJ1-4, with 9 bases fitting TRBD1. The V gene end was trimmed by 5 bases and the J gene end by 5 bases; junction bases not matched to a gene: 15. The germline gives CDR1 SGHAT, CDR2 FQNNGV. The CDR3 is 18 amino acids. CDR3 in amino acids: CASSTSRDREFGNEKLFF. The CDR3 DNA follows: TGTGCCAGCAGCACGTCCCGGGACAGGGAATTTGGGAATGAAAAACTGTTTTTT.

The CDR3 coding sequence is TGCGCCAGCAGCCAAGAGGGATCGGGAATGGGTGAGCAGTTCTTC. This encodes CASSQEGSGMGEQFF. The chain carries TRBV4-1 and TRBJ2-1, with D possibly being TRBD2 (5 bases). Germline V lookup: CDR1 MGHRA, CDR2 YSYEKL. The CDR3 spans 15 residues. V was trimmed by 0 bases and J by 9 bases, leaving 15 bases between them.

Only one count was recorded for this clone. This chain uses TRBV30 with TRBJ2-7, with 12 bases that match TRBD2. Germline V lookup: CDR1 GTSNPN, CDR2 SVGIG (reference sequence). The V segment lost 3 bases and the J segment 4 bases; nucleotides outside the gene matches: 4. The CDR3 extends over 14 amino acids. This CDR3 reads CAWSRLAGAYEQYF. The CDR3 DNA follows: TGTGCCTGGAGCAGACTAGCGGGGGCTTACGAGCAGTACTTC.

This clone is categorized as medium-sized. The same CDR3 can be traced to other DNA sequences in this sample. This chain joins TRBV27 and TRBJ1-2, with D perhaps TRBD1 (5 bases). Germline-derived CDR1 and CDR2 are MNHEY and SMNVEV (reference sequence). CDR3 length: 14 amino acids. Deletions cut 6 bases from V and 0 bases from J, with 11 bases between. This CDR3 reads CASSPGPSNYGYTF. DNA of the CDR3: TGTGCCAGCAGCCCAGGGCCTTCTAACTATGGCTACACCTTC.

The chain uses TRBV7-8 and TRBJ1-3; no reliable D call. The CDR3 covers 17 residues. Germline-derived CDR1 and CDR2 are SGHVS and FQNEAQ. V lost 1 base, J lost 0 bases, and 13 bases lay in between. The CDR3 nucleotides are TGTGCCAGCAGCTTAGAGGCGGCCAGGAGCTCTGGAAACACCATATATTTT. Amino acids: CASSLEAARSSGNTIYF.

CDR3 sequence reads: CASSYSTAYEQYF. The CDR3 nucleotides are TGTGCCAGCAGTTACTCGACAGCCTACGAGCAGTACTTC. The chain joins TRBV6-6 to TRBJ2-7, with D perhaps matching TRBD1 (5 bases). The germline V and J ends were trimmed by 0 bases and 2 bases, with 5 bases remaining between them. CDR3 length: 13 amino acids. Per the germline V gene, CDR1 is MNHNY and CDR2 is SVGAGI (reference sequence).

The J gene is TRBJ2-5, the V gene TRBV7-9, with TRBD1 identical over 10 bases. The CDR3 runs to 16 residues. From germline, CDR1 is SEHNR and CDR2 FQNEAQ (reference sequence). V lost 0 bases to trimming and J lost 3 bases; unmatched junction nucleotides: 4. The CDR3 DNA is TGTGCCAGCAGCTTAGCGCTAGGACAGGGGGAAGAGACCCAGTACTTC. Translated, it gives CASSLALGQGEETQYF.

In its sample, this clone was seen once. The CDR3 region has the DNA TGTGCCAGTATACAGGGGGCGAACAATCAGCCCCAGCATTTT. The encoded protein is CASIQGANNQPQHF. The genes are TRBV19 and TRBJ1-5; 9 nucleotides agree with TRBD1. The CDR3 totals 14 residues. Germline-derived CDR1 and CDR2 are LNHDA and SQIVND (reference sequence). Losses at the gene ends were 7 bases for V and 3 bases for J; bases not matched to a gene: 4.

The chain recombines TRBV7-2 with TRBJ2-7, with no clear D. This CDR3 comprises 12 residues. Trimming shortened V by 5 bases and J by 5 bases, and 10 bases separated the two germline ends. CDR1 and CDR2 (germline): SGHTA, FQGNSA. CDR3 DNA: TGTGCCAGCAGCCCAAGTCCGCACGAGCAGTACTTC. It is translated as CASSPSPHEQYF.

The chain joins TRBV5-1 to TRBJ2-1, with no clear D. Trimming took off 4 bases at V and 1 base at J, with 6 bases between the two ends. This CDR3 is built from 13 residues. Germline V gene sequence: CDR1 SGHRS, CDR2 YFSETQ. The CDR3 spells CASSPTSYNEQFF. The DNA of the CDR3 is TGCGCCAGCAGCCCGACGTCCTACAATGAGCAGTTCTTC. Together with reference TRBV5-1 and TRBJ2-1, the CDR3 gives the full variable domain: KAGVTQTPRYLIKTRGQQVTLSCSPISGHRSVSWYQQTPGQGLQFLFEYFSETQRNKGNFPGRFSGRQFSNSRSEMNVSTLELGDSALYLCASSPTSYNEQFFGPGTRLTVL.

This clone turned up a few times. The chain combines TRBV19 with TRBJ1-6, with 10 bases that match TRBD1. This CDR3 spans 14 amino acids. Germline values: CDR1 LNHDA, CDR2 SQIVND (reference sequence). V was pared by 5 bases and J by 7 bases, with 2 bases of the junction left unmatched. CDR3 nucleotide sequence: TGTGCCAGTAGTTGGGGACAGGGGAATTCACCCCTCCACTTT. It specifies CASSWGQGNSPLHF.

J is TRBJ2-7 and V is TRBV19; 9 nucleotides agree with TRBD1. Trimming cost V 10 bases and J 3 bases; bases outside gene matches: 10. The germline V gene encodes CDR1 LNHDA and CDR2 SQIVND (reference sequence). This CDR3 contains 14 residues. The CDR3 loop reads CATTPSTGGYEQYF. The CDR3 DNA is TGTGCCACCACCCCTTCGACAGGGGGCTACGAGCAGTACTTC.

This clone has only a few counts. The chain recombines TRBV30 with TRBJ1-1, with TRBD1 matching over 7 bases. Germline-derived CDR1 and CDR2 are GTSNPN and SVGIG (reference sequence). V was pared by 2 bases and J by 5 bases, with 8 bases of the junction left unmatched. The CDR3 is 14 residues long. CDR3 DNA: TGTGCCTGGAGTCAAACAGGGGTGGAAACTGAAGCTTTCTTT. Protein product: CAWSQTGVETEAFF.

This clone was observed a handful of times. The CDR3 bases are TGTGCCAGCAGCTTGGTGACAGCCCTTGGGGGACCCCTCCACTTT. It encodes CASSLVTALGGPLHF. The rearrangement joins TRBV5-6 to TRBJ1-6; maybe TRBD1 (5 bases). The CDR3 loop spans 15 amino acids. Germline loops: CDR1 SGHDT, CDR2 YYEEEE. Deletions cut 0 bases from V and 12 bases from J, with 16 bases between. Filled out from reference TRBV5-6 and TRBJ1-6, the complete variable domain reads DAGVTQSPTHLIKTRGQQVTLRCSPKSGHDTVSWYQQALGQGPQFIFQYYEEEERQRGNFPDRFSGHQFPNYSSELNVNALLLGDSALYLCASSLVTALGGPLHFGNGTRLTVT.

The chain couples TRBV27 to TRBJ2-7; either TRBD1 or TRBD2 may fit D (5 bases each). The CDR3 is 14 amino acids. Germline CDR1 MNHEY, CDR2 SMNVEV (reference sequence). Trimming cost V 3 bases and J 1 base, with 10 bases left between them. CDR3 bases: TGTGCCAGCAGTTTTGGGGACGGATCCTACGAGCAGTACTTC. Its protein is CASSFGDGSYEQYF.

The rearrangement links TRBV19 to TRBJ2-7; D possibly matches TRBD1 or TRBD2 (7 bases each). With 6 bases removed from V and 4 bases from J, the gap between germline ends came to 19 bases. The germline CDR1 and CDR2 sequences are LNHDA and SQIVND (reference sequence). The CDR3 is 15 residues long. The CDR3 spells CASREGRGLGYEQYF. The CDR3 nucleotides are TGTGCCAGTAGGGAGGGGAGGGGGCTTGGATACGAGCAGTACTTC.

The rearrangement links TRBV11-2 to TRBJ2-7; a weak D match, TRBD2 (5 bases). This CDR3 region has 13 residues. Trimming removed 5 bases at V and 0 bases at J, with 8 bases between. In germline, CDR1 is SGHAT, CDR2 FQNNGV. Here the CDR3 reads CASSPGYSYEQYF. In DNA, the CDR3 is TGTGCCAGCAGCCCGGGGTACTCCTACGAGCAGTACTTC.

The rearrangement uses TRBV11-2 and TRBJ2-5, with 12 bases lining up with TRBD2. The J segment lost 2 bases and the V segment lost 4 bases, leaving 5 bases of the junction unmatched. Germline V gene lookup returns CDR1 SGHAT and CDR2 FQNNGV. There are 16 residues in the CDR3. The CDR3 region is CASSSWTSGDQETQYF. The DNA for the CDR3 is TGTGCCAGCAGCTCATGGACTAGCGGGGATCAAGAGACCCAGTACTTC.

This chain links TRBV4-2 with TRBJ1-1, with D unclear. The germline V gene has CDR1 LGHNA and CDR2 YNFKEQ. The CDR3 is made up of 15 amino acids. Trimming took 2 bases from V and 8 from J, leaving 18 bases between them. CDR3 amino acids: CASSQFADGGSEAFF. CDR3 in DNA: TGTGCCAGCAGCCAATTCGCCGATGGAGGGTCCGAAGCTTTCTTT.

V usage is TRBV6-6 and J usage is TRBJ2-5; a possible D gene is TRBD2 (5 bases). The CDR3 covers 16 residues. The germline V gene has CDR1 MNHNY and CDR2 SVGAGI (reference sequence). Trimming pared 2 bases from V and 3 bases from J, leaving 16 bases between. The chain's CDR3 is CASSYSFGGLEETQYF. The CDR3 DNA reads TGTGCCAGCAGTTACAGCTTTGGAGGTCTAGAAGAGACCCAGTACTTC.

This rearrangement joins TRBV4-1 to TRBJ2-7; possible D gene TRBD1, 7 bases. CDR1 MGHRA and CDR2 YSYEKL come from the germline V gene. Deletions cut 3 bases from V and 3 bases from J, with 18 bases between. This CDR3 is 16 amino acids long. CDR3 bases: TGCGCCAGCAGCCAGGATAGGGGCGGGACAGACTACGAGCAGTACTTC. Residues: CASSQDRGGTDYEQYF.